This T cell receptor (beta chain) was profiled in a study of neurological immune-mediated disorders. This clonotype was seen repeatedly, ten times or more. Antigen specificity is unknown. Study-level results: The study found no CDR3 amino acid sequences shared by expanded clones across subjects, suggesting private repertoires in all groups.

The team produced cDNA through 5'RACE using 10-nucleotide random UMIs. Every sequencing run returned over 170 million TCR-beta sequences, which were derived from 15-18 subjects. TCRdb processed the 5' RACE reads anew with MiXCR; each CDR3 protein has one entry. The sample yields tens of thousands of distinct CDR3 sequences, about a sixth seen once. Where libraries were unsorted, they were derived from 2 million PBMCs stored at -80 degrees C. The sequencing sample was made of PBMCs. This sequence originates from a woman in her forties in good health.

The DNA of the CDR3 is TGTGCCAGCAGCTTACCTAGCGGGGGTTCCTACGAGCAGTACTTC. Encoded protein: CASSLPSGGSYEQYF. This chain links TRBV7-2 with TRBJ2-7, with TRBD2 identical over 10 bases. J gave up 1 base and V 2 bases, and 2 bases lay outside the gene matches. The V gene's germline CDR1 is SGHTA and CDR2 FQGNSA. The CDR3 has 15 residues.